The 3 T cell receptor beta chains reported below all come from one sample, sequenced in a study of blood T cell repertoires in COVID-19. Sequencing used immunoSEQ multiplex PCR; TCRdb keeps in-frame clones, though not all of them. The sample lists around 170,000 clones; less than 90% were seen once. Input material: peripheral blood. These receptors were obtained from a man aged 60 to 75 with acute or convalescent COVID-19.

V gene TRBV6-6 combines with J gene TRBJ1-1; TRBD1 might be the D (6 bases). Trimming took 2 bases from V and 1 from J, leaving 8 bases between them. The germline gives CDR1 MNHNY, CDR2 SVGAGI (reference sequence). The CDR3 loop spans 14 amino acids. This CDR3 reads CASSYRGTNTEAFF. In nucleotides, the CDR3 is TGTGCCAGCAGTTACAGGGGGACGAACACTGAAGCTTTCTTT.

The V call is TRBV19, the J call TRBJ2-3; 7 bases map to TRBD2. Germline V gene sequence: CDR1 LNHDA, CDR2 SQIVND (reference sequence). With 4 bases clipped from V and 7 bases from J, the junction kept 11 bases outside the gene matches. The CDR3 has 15 residues. CDR3 sequence: CASSKSRESVNTQYF. CDR3 DNA sequence: TGTGCCAGTAGTAAGTCGCGGGAGTCGGTTAATACGCAGTATTTT.

The rearrangement links TRBV6-5 to TRBJ1-1; TRBD1 matches 8 bases. Per germline, CDR1 MNHEY and CDR2 SVGAGI. CDR3 length: 15 residues. The V segment lost 9 bases and the J segment 3 bases; nucleotides outside the gene matches: 12. CDR3: CASGIRGRGDTEAFF. As DNA, the CDR3 is TGTGCCAGTGGAATCAGGGGGCGCGGGGACACTGAAGCTTTCTTT.